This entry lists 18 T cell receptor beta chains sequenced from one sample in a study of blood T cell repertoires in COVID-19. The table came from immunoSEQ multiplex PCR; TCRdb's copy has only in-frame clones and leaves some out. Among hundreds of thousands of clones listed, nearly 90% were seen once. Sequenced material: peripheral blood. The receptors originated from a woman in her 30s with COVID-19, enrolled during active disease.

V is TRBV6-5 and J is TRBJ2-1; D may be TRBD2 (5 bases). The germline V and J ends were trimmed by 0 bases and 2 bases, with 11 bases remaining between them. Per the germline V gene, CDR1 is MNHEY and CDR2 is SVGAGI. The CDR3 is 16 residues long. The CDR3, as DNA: TGTGCCAGCAGTTACTCGGCGCTAGCCCCCTACAATGAGCAGTTCTTC. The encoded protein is CASSYSALAPYNEQFF.

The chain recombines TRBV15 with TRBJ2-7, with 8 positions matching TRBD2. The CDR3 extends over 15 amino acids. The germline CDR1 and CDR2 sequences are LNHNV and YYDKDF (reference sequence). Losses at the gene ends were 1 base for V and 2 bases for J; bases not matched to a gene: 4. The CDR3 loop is CATSRVAGQTYEQYF. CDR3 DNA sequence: TGTGCCACCAGCAGAGTAGCGGGGCAAACCTACGAGCAGTACTTC. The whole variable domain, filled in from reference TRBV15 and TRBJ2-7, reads DAMVIQNPRYQVTQFGKPVTLSCSQTLNHNVMYWYQQKSSQAPKLLFHYYDKDFNNEADTPDNFQSRRPNTSFCFLDIRSPGLGDTAMYLCATSRVAGQTYEQYFGPGTRLTVT.

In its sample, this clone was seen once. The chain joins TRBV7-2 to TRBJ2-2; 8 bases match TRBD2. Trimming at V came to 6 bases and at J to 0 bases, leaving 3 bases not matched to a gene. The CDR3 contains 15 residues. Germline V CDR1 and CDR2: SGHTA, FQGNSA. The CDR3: CASRPGGPNTGELFF. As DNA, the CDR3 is TGTGCCAGCAGGCCGGGGGGGCCGAACACCGGGGAGCTGTTTTTT.

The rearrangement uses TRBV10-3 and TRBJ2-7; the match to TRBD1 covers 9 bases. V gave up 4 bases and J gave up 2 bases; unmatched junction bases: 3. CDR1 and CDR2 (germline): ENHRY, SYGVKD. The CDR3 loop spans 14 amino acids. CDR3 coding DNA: TGTGCCATCAGTGGACAGGGGGTGACCTACGAGCAGTACTTC. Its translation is CAISGQGVTYEQYF.

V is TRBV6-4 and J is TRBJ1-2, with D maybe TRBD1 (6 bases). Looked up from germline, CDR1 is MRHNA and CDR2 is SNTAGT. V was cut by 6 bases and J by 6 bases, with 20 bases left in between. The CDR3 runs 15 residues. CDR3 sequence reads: CASRNFTGRWDGYTF. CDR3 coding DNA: TGTGCCAGCAGAAATTTCACAGGGAGATGGGATGGCTACACCTTC.

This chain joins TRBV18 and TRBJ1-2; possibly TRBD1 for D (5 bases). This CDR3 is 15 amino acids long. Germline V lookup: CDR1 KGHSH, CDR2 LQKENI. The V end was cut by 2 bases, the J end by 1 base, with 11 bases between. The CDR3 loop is CASSPGGNVNYGYTF. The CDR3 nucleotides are TGTGCCAGCTCACCAGGGGGGAATGTTAACTATGGCTACACCTTC.

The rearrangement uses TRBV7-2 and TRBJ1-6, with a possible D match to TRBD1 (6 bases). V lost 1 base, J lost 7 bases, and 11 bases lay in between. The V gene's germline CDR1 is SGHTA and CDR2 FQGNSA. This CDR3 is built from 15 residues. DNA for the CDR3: TGTGCCAGCAGCTTAGTGCAGGGGAGCAATTCACCCCTCCACTTT. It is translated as CASSLVQGSNSPLHF.

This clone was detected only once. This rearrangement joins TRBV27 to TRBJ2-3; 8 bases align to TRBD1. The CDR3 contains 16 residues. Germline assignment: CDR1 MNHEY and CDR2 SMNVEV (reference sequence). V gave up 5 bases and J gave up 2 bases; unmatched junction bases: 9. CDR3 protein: CASSDRGSFYTDTQYF. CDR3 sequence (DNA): TGTGCCAGCAGTGACAGGGGATCCTTCTACACAGATACGCAGTATTTT.

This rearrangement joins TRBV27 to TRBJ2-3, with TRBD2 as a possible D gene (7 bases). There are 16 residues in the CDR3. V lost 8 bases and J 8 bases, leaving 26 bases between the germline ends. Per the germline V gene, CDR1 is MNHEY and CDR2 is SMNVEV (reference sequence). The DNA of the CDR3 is TGTGCCAGCGGGTTACAGGGTGGGGGGGTAGGAGGTACGCAGTATTTT. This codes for CASGLQGGGVGGTQYF.

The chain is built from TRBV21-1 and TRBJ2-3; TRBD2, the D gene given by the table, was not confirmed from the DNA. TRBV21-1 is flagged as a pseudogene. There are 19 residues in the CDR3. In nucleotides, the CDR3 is TGTGCCAGCAGCAACGGGACTAGCGGGGGCCGCGTTAGCACAGATACGCAGTATTTT. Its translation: CASSNGTSGGRVSTDTQYF.

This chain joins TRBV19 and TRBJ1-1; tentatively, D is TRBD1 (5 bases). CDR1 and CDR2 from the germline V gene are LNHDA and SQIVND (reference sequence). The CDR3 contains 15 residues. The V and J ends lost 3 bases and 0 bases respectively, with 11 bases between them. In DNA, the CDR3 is TGTGCCAGTAGTATCGACAGCGCCTTGAACACTGAAGCTTTCTTT. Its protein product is CASSIDSALNTEAFF.

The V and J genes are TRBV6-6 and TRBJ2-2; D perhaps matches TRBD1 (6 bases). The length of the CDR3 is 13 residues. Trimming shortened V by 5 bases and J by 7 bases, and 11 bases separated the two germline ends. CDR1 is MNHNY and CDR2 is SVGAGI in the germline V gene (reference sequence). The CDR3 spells CASSRTGSGELFF. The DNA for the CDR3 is TGTGCCAGCAGTAGAACAGGGAGCGGGGAGCTGTTTTTT.

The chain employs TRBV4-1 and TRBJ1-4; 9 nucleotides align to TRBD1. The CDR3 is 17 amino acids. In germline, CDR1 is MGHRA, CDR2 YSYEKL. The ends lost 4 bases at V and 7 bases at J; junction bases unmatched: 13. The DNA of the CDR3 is TGCGCCAGCAGCCCGGACAGGGGCCCTAGTGGTGGTGAAAAACTGTTTTTT. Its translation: CASSPDRGPSGGEKLFF.

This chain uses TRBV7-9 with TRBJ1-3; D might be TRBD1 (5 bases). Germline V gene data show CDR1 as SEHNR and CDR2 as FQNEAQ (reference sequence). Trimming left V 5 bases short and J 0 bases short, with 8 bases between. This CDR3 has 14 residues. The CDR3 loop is CASSQGDSGNTIYF. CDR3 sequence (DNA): TGTGCCAGCAGCCAAGGGGACTCTGGAAACACCATATATTTT.

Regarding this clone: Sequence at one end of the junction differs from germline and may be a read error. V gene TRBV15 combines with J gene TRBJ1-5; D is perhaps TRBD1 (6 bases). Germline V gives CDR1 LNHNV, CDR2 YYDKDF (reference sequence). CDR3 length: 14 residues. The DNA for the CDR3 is TGTGCCACCAGCGGGACAACAAGCAACCAGCCCCAGCATTTT. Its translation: CATSGTTSNQPQHF.

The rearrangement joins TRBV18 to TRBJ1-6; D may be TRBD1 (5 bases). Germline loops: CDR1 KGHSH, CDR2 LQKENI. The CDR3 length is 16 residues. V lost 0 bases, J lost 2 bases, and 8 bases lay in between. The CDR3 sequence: CASSPPEGPYNSPLHF. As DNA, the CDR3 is TGTGCCAGCTCACCACCGGAGGGGCCCTATAATTCACCCCTCCACTTT.

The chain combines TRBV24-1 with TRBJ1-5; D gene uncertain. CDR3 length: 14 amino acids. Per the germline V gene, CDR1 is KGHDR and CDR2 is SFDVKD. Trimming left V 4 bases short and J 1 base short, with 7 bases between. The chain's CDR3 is CATSEAQSNQPQHF. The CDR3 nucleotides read TGTGCCACCAGTGAAGCTCAAAGCAATCAGCCCCAGCATTTT.

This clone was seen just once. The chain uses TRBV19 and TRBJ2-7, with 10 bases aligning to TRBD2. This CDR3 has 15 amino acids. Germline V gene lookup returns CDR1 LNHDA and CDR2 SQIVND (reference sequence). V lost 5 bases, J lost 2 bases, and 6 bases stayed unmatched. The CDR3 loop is CASSSRTSGAYEQYF. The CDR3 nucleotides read TGTGCCAGTAGTTCCCGGACTAGCGGAGCCTACGAGCAGTACTTC.